What follows is one T cell receptor beta chain and its context. This sample is drawn from a study of blood T cells in healthy people across ages. V dropped 1 base and J dropped 6; count of bases not matched to a gene: 8. CDR3 length: 16 residues. Germline values: CDR1 SGHTA, CDR2 FQGNSA. Through a sample-barcoded 5' primer and a J-beta primer mix, a second PCR was run for about 6 to 12 cycles. TCRdb re-called the 5' RACE reads with MiXCR, one entry per CDR3 protein. The sample carries around 800,000 distinct CDR3 sequences, 44% recorded once. The chain has TRBV7-2 and TRBJ2-4, with TRBD1 matching 8 bases. This receptor was taken from a man aged 55-75 years in good health. The source material was blood. The CDR3 protein is CASSLDLDRATNIQYF. CDR3 sequence (DNA): TGTGCCAGCAGCTTAGATCTGGACAGGGCGACAAACATTCAGTACTTC.